This T cell receptor beta chain is from a study of identical twins. Unique molecular identifiers were present on the cDNA, and a universal primer site came from template switching. MiXCR, run by TCRdb on the 5' RACE reads, gives a single entry per CDR3 protein. The table has 1.5 million to 2 million distinct CDR3 sequences, under 35% seen once; the top ten hold roughly 0.3%. Study-wide results and limits: Conclusions rested on cross-sectional statistics rather than following the same donors. For out-of-frame beta sequences, excess twin sharing was weaker.

As regards this clonotype: Its antigen remains unidentified.

Germline CDR1 and CDR2: SQVTM and ANQGSEA. The CDR3 has 13 amino acids. The TCR was taken from a newborn girl in good health. Sequencing was performed on cord blood. The chain combines TRBV29-1 with TRBJ2-7, with 8 bases lining up with TRBD1. Near its end, the DNA agrees better with TRBJ2-5, so the J call may be wrong. CDR3 residues: CSVPRQGTETQYF. CDR3 sequence (DNA): TGCAGCGTTCCCAGACAGGGGACGGAGACCCAGTACTTC.